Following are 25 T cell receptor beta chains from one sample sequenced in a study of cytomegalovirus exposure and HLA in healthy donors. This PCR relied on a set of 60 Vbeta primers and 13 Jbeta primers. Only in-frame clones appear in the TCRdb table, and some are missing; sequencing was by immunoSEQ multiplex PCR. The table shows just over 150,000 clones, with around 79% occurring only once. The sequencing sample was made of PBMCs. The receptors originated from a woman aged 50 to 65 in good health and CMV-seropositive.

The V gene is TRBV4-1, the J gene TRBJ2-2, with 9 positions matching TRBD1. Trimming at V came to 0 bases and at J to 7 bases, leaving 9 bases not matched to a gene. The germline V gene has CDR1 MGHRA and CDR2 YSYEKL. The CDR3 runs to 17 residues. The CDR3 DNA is TGCGCCAGCAGCCAAGACAGAACAGGGGGCGCCGGCGGGGAGCTGTTTTTT. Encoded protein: CASSQDRTGGAGGELFF.

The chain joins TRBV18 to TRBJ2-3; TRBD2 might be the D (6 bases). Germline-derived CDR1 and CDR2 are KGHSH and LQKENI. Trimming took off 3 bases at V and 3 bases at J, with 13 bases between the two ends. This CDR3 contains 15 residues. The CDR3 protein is CASSPNGRGTDTQYF. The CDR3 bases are TGTGCCAGCTCACCCAACGGACGGGGGACAGATACGCAGTATTTT.

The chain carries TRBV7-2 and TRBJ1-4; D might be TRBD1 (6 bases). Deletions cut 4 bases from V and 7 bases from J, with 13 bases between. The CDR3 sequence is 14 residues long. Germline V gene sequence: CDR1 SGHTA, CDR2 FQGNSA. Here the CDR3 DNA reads TGTGCCAGCAGCTCGGGACATCGGAGTGAAAAACTGTTTTTT. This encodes CASSSGHRSEKLFF.

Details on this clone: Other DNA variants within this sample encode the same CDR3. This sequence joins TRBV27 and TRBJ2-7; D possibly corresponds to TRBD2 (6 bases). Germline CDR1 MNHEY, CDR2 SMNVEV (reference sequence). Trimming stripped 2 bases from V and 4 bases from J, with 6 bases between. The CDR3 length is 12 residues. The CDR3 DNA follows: TGTGCCAGCAGTTTAGCGGGGTACGAGCAGTACTTC. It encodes CASSLAGYEQYF.

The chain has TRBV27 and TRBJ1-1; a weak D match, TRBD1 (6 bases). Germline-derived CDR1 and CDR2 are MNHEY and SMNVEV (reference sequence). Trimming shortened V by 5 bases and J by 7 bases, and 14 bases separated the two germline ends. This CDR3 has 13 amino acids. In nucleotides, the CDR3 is TGTGCCAGCAGTAGGGACACTCGTCGTGAAGCTTTCTTT. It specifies CASSRDTRREAFF.

For the CDR3, the DNA is TGTGCCAGTAGCAGGACTAGCGGGGTGAAATCTTCCTACAATGAGCAGTTCTTC. This sequence encodes CASSRTSGVKSSYNEQFF. This chain joins TRBV19 and TRBJ2-1; 12 bases are shared with TRBD2. V trimming: 6 bases; J trimming: 1 base; junction bases outside the gene matches: 10. CDR1 is LNHDA and CDR2 is SQIVND in the germline V gene (reference sequence). The CDR3 has 18 amino acids.

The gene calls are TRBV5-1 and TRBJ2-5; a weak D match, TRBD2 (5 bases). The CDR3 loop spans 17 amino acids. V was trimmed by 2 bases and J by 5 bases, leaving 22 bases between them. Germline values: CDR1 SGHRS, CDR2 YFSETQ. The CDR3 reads CASSFDPRPGGRETQYF. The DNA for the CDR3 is TGCGCCAGCAGCTTCGATCCGAGGCCCGGAGGCCGGGAGACCCAGTACTTC.

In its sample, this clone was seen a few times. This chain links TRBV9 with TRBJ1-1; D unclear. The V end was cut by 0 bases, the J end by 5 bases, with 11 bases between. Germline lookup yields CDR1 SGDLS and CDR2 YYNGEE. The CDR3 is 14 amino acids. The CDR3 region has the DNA TGTGCCAGCAGCGTAGACCGAGAAACGACTGAAGCTTTCTTT. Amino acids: CASSVDRETTEAFF.

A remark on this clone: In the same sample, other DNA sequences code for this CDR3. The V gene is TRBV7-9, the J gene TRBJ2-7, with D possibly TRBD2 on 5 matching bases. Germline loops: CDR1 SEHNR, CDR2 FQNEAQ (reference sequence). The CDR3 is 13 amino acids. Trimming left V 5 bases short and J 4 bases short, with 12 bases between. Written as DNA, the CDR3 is TGTGCCAGCAGCCCCCTCACTAGTTACGAGCAGTACTTC. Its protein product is CASSPLTSYEQYF.

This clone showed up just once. CDR3 sequence reads: CSVDLGDGYEQYF. CDR3 in DNA: TGCAGCGTTGACTTAGGGGATGGCTACGAGCAGTACTTC. The chain is built from TRBV29-1 and TRBJ2-7, with D possibly TRBD1 on 5 matching bases. V was shortened by 3 bases and J by 3 bases, with 12 bases between the two germline ends. Germline lookup yields CDR1 SQVTM and CDR2 ANQGSEA. This CDR3 is built from 13 residues.

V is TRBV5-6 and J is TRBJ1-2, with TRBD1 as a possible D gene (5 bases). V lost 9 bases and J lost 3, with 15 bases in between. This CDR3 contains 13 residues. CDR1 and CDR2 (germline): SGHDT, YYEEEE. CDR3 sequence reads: CATRQPSDYGYTF. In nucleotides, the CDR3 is TGTGCCACTAGACAGCCCTCCGACTATGGCTACACCTTC.

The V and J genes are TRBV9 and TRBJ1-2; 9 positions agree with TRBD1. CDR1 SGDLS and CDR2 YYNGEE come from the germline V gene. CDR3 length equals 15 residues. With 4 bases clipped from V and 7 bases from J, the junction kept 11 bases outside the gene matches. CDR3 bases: TGTGCCAGCAGCTTCTCGACAGGGGGTAGAGGTGGCTACACCTTC. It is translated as CASSFSTGGRGGYTF.

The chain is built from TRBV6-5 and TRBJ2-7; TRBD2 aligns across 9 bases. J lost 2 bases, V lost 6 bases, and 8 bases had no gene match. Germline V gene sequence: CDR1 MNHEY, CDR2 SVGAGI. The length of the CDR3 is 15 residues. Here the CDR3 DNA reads TGTGCCAGCAGGTCCGGGGGCGGGAGGGCCTACGAGCAGTACTTC. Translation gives CASRSGGGRAYEQYF.

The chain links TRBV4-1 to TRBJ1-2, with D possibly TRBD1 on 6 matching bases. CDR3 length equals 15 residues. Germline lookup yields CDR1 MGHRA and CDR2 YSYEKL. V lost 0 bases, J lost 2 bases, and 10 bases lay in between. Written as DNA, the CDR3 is TGCGCCAGCAGCCAAGATTACAGGGAAAACTATGGCTACACCTTC. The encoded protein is CASSQDYRENYGYTF.

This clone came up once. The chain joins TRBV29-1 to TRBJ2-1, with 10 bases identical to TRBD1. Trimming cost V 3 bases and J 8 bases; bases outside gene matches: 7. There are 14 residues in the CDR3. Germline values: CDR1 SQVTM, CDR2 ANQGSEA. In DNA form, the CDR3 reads TGCAGCGTTGAGAGGGGACAGGGGAACGATGAGCAGTTCTTC. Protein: CSVERGQGNDEQFF.

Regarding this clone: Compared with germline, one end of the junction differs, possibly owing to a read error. CDR3 nucleotides: TGCGCCAGCAGTGAGGGGACAGACTTC. Its protein product is CASSEGTDF. This chain uses TRBV10-1 with TRBJ2-7, with TRBD1 matching 7 bases. Germline V CDR1 and CDR2: WNHNN, SYGVQD (reference sequence). There are 9 residues in the CDR3.

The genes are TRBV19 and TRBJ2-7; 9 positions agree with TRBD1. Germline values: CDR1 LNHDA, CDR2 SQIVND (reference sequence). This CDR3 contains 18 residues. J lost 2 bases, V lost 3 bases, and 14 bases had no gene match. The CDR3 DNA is TGTGCCAGTAGTATCGCCGGGACAGGGACCGATCGGGCCTACGAGCAGTACTTC. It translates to CASSIAGTGTDRAYEQYF.

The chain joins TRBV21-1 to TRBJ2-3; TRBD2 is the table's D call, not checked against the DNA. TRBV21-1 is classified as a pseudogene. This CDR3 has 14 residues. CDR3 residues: CASKGGLSTDTQYF. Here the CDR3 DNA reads TGTGCCAGCAAGGGGGGGCTGAGCACAGATACGCAGTATTTT.

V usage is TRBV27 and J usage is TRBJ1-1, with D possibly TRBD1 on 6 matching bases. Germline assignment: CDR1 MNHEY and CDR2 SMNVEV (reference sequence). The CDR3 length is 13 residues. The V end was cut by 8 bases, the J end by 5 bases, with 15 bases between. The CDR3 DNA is TGTGCCAGCGCCTGGGGGCCAAGAACTGAAGCTTTCTTT. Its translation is CASAWGPRTEAFF.

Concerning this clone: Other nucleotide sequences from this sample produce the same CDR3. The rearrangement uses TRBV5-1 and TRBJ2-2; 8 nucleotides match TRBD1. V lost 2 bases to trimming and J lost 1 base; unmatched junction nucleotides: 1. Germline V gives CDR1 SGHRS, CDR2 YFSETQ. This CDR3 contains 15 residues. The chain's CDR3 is CASSLGQGNTGELFF. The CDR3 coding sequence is TGCGCCAGCAGCTTAGGACAGGGGAACACCGGGGAGCTGTTTTTT.

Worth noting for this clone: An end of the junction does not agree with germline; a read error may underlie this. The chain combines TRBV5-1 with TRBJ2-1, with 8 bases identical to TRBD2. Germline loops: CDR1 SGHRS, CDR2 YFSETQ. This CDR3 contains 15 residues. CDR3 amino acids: CTSSLVASGPNEQFF. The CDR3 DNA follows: TGCACCAGCAGCTTGGTGGCTAGCGGGCCTAATGAGCAGTTCTTC.

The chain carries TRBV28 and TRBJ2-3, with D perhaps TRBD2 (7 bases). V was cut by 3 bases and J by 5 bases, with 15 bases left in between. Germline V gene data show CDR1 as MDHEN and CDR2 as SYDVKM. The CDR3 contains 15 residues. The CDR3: CASSFGGAMGDTQYF. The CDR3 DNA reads TGTGCCAGCAGTTTTGGGGGGGCCATGGGAGATACGCAGTATTTT.

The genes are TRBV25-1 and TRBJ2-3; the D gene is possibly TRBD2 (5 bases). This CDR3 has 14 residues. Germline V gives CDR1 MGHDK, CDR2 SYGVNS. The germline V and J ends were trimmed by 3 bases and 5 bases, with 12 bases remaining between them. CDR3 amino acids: CASSEGVDRDTQYF. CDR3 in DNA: TGTGCCAGCAGTGAGGGAGTAGATCGAGATACGCAGTATTTT.

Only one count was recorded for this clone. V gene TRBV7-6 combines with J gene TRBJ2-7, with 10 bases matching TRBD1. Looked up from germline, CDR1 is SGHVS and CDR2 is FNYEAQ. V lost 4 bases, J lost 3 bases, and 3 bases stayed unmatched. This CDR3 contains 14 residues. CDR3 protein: CASSSGTGDYEQYF. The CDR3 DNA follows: TGTGCCAGCAGCTCCGGGACAGGGGACTACGAGCAGTACTTC.

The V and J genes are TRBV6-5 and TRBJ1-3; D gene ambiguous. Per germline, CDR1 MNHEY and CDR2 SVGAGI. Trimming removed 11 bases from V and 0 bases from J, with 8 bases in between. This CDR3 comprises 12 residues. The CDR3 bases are TGTGCCGTACAGAGCTCTGGAAACACCATATATTTT. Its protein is CAVQSSGNTIYF.